One sample yielded the 12 T cell receptor beta chains listed below, sequenced in a study of cytomegalovirus exposure and HLA in healthy donors. The PCR employed 60 Vbeta primers together with 13 Jbeta primers. Here immunoSEQ multiplex PCR was the method, and the copy in TCRdb shows in-frame clones only, minus some. Here the sample spans 200,000 to 250,000 clones, 82% being singletons. The sequenced sample consisted of PBMCs. Receptors originate from a woman between 40 and 55 years old in good health and CMV-seronegative.

This chain joins TRBV18 and TRBJ2-1; 7 positions agree with TRBD2. The V and J ends lost 3 bases and 4 bases, in that order; junction bases with no gene match: 6. This CDR3 spans 15 amino acids. CDR1 is KGHSH and CDR2 is LQKENI in the germline V gene. The CDR3 region has the DNA TGTGCCAGCTCACCCGGACTAGTAGGGTACAATGAGCAGTTCTTC. Translated: CASSPGLVGYNEQFF.

The rearrangement joins TRBV27 to TRBJ2-1, with D maybe TRBD2 (6 bases). V was shortened by 3 bases and J by 4 bases, with 16 bases between the two germline ends. The CDR3 covers 16 residues. The V gene's germline CDR1 is MNHEY and CDR2 SMNVEV (reference sequence). As DNA, the CDR3 is TGTGCCAGCAGTTTCGCCCCAAGCGGGTGGTACAATGAGCAGTTCTTC. Its translation is CASSFAPSGWYNEQFF.

This chain uses TRBV6-6 with TRBJ2-7; TRBD2 agrees at 11 bases. CDR3 size: 14 residues. Germline V gene data show CDR1 as MNHNY and CDR2 as SVGAGI (reference sequence). J gave up 5 bases and V 6 bases, and 6 bases lay outside the gene matches. The CDR3 nucleotides are TGTGCCAGCAGAACTAGCGGGAGAAACGACGAGCAGTACTTC. Its protein product is CASRTSGRNDEQYF.

The sample holds one count of this clone. V and J are TRBV20-1 and TRBJ2-7; D gene unclear. The length of the CDR3 is 11 residues. Looked up from germline, CDR1 is DFQATT and CDR2 is SNEGSKA (reference sequence). The CDR3 sequence is CRVSQSYEQYF. In nucleotides, the CDR3 is TGCAGAGTATCACAGTCCTACGAGCAGTACTTC.

J is TRBJ1-5 and V is TRBV6-5, with a tentative D call TRBD1 (6 bases). The V and J ends lost 5 bases and 7 bases respectively, with 12 bases between them. The length of the CDR3 is 13 residues. CDR1 and CDR2 (germline): MNHEY, SVGAGI. CDR3 region: CASSPTGYQPQHF. The DNA of the CDR3 is TGTGCCAGCAGTCCTACAGGGTACCAGCCCCAGCATTTT.

The gene calls are TRBV5-1 and TRBJ1-4; 7 bases line up with TRBD1. Germline V gives CDR1 SGHRS, CDR2 YFSETQ. The trim removed 4 bases at V and 4 bases at J, leaving 4 bases unmatched. The CDR3 consists of 14 residues. DNA for the CDR3: TGCGCCAGCAGCCGACAGGGCAATAATGAAAAACTGTTTTTT. Amino acid sequence: CASSRQGNNEKLFF.

The rearrangement links TRBV2 to TRBJ1-2; D call uncertain. The length of the CDR3 is 14 residues. The germline V gene encodes CDR1 SNHLY and CDR2 FYNNEI. V lost 7 bases, J lost 2 bases, and 14 bases lay in between. The CDR3 region is CASNLILANYGYTF. CDR3 nucleotides: TGTGCCAGCAATTTGATCTTGGCCAACTATGGCTACACCTTC.

The V and J genes are TRBV5-1 and TRBJ2-5; 12 positions match TRBD2. Germline V gives CDR1 SGHRS, CDR2 YFSETQ. The CDR3 covers 18 residues. Trimming removed 4 bases from V and 0 bases from J; junction bases left unmatched: 10. CDR3 DNA: TGCGCCAGCAGCAGCCCTAGCGGGAGGGCGGGGTACCAAGAGACCCAGTACTTC. Residues: CASSSPSGRAGYQETQYF.

In this sample, this clone turned up once. The gene calls are TRBV28 and TRBJ1-2; D is unclear. Germline assignment: CDR1 MDHEN and CDR2 SYDVKM. There are 13 residues in the CDR3. The V gene lost 2 bases and the J gene lost 7 bases, with 11 bases spanning the gap. The CDR3 DNA sequence: TGTGCCAGCAGTTTAAAGGGAGATGGTGGCTACACCTTC. As protein: CASSLKGDGGYTF.

J is TRBJ2-7 and V is TRBV7-6; 9 bases line up with TRBD2. J was trimmed by 0 bases and V by 6 bases; bases with no gene match: 6. The CDR3 spans 15 residues. Germline assignment: CDR1 SGHVS and CDR2 FNYEAQ. CDR3 bases: TGTGCCAGCAGTTCCGGACTAGCGCGCTCCTACGAGCAGTACTTC. Translation gives CASSSGLARSYEQYF.

The V and J genes are TRBV9 and TRBJ2-1, with D tentatively TRBD2 (5 bases). Germline V gives CDR1 SGDLS, CDR2 YYNGEE. There are 15 residues in the CDR3. With 5 bases removed from V and 0 bases from J, the gap between germline ends came to 12 bases. DNA of the CDR3: TGTGCCAGCAGACCAAGCGGCCTCTCCTACAATGAGCAGTTCTTC. Translated, it gives CASRPSGLSYNEQFF.

The gene calls are TRBV15 and TRBJ1-4, with TRBD1 as a possible D gene (6 bases). The germline V gene encodes CDR1 LNHNV and CDR2 YYDKDF (reference sequence). The CDR3 is 15 residues long. Trimming stripped 7 bases from V and 3 bases from J, with 15 bases between. Here the CDR3 reads CATTIPRGSNEKLFF. The CDR3 DNA sequence: TGTGCCACCACCATCCCCAGGGGCTCTAATGAAAAACTGTTTTTT.